The following is a TCR beta chain sequence with its context. As yet, its antigen is unknown. Per the germline V gene, CDR1 is SGHAT and CDR2 is FQNNGV. J was trimmed by 9 bases and V by 5 bases; bases with no gene match: 3. This CDR3 contains 12 residues. The data originate from a study of cytomegalovirus exposure and HLA in healthy donors. Study-wide results and caveats: A link between a missense DCLRE1C variant and TCR beta V- and J-gene trimming emerged from a later analysis.

In the PCR, 60 Vbeta and 13 Jbeta primers were used. Repertoires were generated with immunoSEQ multiplex PCR, while TCRdb's copy carries only in-frame clones and drops some. This sample has some 120,000 clones, with 60% to 85% found just once. The receptor was isolated from a female donor in good health and CMV-seronegative. This rearrangement joins TRBV11-2 to TRBJ2-2, with 7 bases matching TRBD2. The sequenced material came from PBMCs. The CDR3 reads CASSQGGWELFF. The DNA for the CDR3 is TGTGCCAGCAGCCAGGGAGGGTGGGAGCTGTTTTTT.